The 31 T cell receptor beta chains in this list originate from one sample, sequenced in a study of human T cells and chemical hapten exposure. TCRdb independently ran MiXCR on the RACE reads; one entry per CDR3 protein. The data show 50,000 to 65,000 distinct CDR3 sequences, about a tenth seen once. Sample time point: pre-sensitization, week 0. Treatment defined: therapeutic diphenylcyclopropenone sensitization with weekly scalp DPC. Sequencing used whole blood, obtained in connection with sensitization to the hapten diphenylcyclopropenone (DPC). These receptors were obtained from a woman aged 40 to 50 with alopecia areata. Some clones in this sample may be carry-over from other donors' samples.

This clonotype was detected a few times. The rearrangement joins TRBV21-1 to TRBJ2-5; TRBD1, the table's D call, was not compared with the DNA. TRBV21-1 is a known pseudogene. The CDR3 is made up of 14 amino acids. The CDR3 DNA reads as TGTGCCAGCAGAGGACAGGAACAACAAGAGACCCAGTACTTC. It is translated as CASRGQEQQETQYF.

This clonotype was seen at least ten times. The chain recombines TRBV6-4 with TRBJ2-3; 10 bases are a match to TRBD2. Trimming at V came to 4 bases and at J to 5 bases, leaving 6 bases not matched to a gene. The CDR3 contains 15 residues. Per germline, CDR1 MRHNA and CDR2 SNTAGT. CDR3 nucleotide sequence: TGTGCCAGCAGTGCCAGCGGGGGGGAGGGAGATACGCAGTATTTT. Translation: CASSASGGEGDTQYF.

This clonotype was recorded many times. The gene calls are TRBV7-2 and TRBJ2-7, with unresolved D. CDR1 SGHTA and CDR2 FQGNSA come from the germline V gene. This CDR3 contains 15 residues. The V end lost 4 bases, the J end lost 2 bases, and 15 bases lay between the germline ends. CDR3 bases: TGTGCCAGCAGCTCGTACTCCCGCGAGCCCTACGAGCAGTACTTC. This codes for CASSSYSREPYEQYF.

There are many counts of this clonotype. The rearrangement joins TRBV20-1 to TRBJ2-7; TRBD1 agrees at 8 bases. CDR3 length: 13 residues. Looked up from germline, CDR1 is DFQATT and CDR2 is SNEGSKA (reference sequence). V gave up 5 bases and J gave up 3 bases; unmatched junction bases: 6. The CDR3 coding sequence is TGCAGTGCTCAATCGGACAGGGACTACGAGCAGTACTTC. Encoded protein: CSAQSDRDYEQYF.

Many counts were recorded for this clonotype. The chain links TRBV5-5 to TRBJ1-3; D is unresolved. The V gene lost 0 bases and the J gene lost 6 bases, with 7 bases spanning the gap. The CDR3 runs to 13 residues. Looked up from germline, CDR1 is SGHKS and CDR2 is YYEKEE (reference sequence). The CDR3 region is CASSLAGINTIYF. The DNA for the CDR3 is TGTGCCAGCAGCTTGGCTGGAATAAACACCATATATTTT.

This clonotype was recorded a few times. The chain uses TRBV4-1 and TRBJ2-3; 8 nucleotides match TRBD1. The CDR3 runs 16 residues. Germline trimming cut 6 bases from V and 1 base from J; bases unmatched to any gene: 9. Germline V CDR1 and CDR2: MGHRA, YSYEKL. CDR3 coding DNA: TGCGCCAGCAGATACGGACAGGGTGGGGGCACAGATACGCAGTATTTT. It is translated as CASRYGQGGGTDTQYF.

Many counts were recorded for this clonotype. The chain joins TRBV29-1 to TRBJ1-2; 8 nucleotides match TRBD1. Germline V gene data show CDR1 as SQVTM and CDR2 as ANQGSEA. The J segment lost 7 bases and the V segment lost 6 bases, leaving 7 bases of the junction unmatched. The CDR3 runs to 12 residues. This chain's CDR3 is CSVARGQGGYTF. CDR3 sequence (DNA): TGCAGCGTCGCCAGGGGGCAAGGTGGCTACACCTTC. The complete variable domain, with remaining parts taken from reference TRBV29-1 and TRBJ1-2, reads SAVISQKPSRDICQRGTSLTIQCQVDSQVTMMFWYRQQPGQSLTLIATANQGSEATYESGFVIDKFPISRPNLTFSTLTVSNMSPEDSSIYLCSVARGQGGYTFGSGTRLTVV.

CDR3 in amino acids: CASSIAGGPPYEQYF. In DNA, the CDR3 is TGCGCCAGCAGCATAGCGGGGGGGCCCCCCTACGAGCAGTACTTC. The rearrangement links TRBV5-1 to TRBJ2-7; 11 bases agree with TRBD2. The CDR3 spans 15 residues. J lost 2 bases, V lost 4 bases, and 5 bases had no gene match. Per the germline V gene, CDR1 is SGHRS and CDR2 is YFSETQ.

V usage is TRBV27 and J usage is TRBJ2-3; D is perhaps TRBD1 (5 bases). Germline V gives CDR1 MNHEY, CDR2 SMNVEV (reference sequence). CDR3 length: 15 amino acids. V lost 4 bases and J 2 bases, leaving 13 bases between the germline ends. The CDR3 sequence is CASSSRVLDTDTQYF. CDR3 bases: TGTGCCAGCAGTTCCAGGGTCCTTGACACAGATACGCAGTATTTT.

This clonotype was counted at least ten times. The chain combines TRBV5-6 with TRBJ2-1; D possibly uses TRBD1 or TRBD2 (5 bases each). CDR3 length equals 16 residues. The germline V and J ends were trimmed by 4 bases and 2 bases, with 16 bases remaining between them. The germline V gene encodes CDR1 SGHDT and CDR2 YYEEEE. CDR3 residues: CASSRRGGGTYNEQFF. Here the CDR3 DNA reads TGTGCCAGCAGCCGCCGAGGTGGGGGAACCTACAATGAGCAGTTCTTC.

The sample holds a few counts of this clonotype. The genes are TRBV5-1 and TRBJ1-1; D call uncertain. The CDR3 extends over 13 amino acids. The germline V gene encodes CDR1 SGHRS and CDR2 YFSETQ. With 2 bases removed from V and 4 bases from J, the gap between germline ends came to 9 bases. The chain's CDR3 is CASSLSYGTEAFF. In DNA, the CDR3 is TGCGCCAGCAGCTTATCCTACGGCACTGAAGCTTTCTTT.

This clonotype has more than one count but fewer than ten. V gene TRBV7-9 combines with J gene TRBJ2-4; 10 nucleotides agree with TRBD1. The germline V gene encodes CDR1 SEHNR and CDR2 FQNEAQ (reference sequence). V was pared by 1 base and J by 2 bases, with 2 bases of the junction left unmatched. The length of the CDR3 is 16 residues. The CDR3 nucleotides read TGTGCCAGCAGCTTAGGACAGGGGGCGTCCAAAAACATTCAGTACTTC. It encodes CASSLGQGASKNIQYF.

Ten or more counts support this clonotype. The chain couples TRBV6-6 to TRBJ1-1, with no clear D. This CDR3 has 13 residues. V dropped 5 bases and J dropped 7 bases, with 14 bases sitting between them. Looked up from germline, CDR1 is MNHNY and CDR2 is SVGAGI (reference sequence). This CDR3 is CASSQRRVNEAFF. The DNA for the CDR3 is TGTGCCAGCAGTCAACGTCGGGTAAATGAAGCTTTCTTT.

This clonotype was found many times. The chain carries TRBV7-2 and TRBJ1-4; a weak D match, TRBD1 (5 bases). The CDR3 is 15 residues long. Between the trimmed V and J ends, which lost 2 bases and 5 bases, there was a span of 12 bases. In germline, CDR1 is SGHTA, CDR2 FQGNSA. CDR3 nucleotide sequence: TGTGCCAGCAGCTTATTTGGGGGATCCAATGAAAAACTGTTTTTT. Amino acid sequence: CASSLFGGSNEKLFF.

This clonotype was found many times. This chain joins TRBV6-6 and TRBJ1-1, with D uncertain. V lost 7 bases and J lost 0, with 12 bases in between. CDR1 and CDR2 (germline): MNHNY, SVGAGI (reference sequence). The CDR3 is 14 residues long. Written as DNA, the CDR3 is TGTGCCAGCACCCTCTCCTCCCTGAACACTGAAGCTTTCTTT. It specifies CASTLSSLNTEAFF.

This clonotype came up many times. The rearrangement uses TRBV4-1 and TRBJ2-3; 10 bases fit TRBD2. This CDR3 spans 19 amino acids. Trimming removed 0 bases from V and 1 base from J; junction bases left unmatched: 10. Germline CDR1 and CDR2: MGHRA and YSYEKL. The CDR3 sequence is CASSQDASGGAGGTDTQYF. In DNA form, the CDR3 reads TGCGCCAGCAGCCAAGATGCCAGCGGGGGGGCCGGGGGCACAGATACGCAGTATTTT.

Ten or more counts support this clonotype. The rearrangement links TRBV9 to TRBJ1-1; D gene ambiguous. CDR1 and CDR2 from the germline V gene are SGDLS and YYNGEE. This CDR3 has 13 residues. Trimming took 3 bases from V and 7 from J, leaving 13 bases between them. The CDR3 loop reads CASSAIQSFEAFF. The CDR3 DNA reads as TGTGCCAGCAGCGCGATACAGAGTTTTGAAGCTTTCTTT.

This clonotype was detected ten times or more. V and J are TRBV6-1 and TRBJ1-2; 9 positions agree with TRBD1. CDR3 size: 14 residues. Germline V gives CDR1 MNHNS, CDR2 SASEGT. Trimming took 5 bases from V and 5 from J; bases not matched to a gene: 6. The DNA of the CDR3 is TGTGCCAGCAGTCCGGGACAGGGTCGATATGGCTACACCTTC. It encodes CASSPGQGRYGYTF.

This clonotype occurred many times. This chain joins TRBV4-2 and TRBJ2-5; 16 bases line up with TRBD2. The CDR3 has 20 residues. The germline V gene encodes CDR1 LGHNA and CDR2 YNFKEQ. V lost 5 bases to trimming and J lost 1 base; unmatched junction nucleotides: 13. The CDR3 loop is CASSSGAGTSGGVPQETQYF. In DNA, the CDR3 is TGTGCCAGCAGCTCAGGGGCCGGGACTAGCGGGGGGGTACCCCAAGAGACCCAGTACTTC.

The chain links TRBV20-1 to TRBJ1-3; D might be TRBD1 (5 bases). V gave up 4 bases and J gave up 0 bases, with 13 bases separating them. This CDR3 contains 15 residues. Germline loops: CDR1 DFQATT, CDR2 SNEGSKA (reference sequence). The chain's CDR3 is CSATKQDISGNTIYF. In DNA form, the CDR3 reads TGCAGTGCTACCAAACAGGATATCTCTGGAAACACCATATATTTT.

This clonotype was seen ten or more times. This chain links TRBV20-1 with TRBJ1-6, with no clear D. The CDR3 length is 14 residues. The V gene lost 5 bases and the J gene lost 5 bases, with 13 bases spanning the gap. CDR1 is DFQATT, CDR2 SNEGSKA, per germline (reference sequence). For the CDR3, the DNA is TGCAGTGCTGCACCGGGGAGGCATAATTCACCCCTCCACTTT. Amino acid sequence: CSAAPGRHNSPLHF.

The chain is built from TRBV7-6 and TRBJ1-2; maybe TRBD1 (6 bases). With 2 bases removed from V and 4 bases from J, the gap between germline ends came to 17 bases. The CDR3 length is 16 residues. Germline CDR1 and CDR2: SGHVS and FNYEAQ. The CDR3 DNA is TGTGCCAGCAGCTTACAGTCAGGGGCTCTTGGCTATGGCTACACCTTC. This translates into CASSLQSGALGYGYTF.

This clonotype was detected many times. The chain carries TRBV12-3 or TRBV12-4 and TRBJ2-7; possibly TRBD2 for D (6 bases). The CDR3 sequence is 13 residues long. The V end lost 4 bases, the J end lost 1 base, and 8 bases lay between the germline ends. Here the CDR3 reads CASSWRESYEQYF. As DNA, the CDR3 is TGTGCCAGCAGTTGGCGGGAATCCTACGAGCAGTACTTC.

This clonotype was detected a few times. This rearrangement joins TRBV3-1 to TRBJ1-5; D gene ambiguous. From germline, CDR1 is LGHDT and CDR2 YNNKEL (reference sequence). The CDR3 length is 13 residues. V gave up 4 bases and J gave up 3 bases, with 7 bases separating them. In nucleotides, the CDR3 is TGTGCCAGCAGCCTCGAAGCCAATCAGCCCCAGCATTTT. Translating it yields CASSLEANQPQHF. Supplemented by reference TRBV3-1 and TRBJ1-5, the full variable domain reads DTAVSQTPKYLVTQMGNDKSIKCEQNLGHDTMYWYKQDSKKFLKIMFSYNNKELIINETVPNRFSPKSPDKAHLNLHINSLELGDSAVYFCASSLEANQPQHFGDGTRLSIL.

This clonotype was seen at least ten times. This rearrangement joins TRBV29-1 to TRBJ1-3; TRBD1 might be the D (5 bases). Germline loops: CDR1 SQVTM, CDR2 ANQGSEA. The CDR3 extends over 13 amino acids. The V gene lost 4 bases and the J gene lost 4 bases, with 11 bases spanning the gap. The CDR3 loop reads CSVVGGAGNTIYF. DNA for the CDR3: TGCAGCGTTGTCGGGGGAGCCGGAAACACCATATATTTT.

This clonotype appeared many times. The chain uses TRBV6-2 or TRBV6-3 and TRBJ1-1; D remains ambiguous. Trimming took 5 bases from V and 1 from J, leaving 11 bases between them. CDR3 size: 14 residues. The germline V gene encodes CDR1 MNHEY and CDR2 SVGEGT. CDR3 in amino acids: CASSQQTTNTEAFF. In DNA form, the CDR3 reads TGTGCCAGCAGTCAGCAAACCACGAACACTGAAGCTTTCTTT.

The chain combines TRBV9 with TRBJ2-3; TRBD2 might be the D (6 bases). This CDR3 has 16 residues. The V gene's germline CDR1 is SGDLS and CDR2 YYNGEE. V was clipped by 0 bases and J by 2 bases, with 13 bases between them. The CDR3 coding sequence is TGTGCCAGCAGCGTAGGTACAGCGGGTAACACAGATACGCAGTATTTT. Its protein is CASSVGTAGNTDTQYF.

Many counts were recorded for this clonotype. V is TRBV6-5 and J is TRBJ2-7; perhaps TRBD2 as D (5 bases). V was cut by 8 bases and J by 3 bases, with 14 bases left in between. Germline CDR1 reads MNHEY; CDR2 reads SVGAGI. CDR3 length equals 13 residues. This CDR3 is CASGRGSHYEQYF. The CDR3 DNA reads TGTGCCAGCGGCCGAGGGTCCCACTACGAGCAGTACTTC.

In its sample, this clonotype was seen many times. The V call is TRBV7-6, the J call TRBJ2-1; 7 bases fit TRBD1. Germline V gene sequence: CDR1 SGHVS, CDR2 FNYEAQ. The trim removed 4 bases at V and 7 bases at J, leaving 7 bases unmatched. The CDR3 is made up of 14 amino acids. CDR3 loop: CASSSGQTGNEQFF. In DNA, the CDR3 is TGTGCCAGCAGCTCGGGACAGACCGGGAATGAGCAGTTCTTC.

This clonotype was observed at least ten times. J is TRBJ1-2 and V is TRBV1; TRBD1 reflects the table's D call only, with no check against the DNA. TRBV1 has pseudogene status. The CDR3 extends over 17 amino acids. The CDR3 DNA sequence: TGCACCAGCAGCCAAGGGGAGACAGGGGGCGGTAACTATGGCTACACCTTC. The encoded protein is CTSSQGETGGGNYGYTF.

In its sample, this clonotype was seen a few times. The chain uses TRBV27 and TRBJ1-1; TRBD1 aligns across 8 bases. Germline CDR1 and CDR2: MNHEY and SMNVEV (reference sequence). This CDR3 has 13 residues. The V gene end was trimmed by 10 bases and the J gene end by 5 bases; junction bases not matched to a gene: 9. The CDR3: CATPGRGQTEAFF. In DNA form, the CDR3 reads TGTGCCACCCCGGGCAGGGGGCAGACTGAAGCTTTCTTT.